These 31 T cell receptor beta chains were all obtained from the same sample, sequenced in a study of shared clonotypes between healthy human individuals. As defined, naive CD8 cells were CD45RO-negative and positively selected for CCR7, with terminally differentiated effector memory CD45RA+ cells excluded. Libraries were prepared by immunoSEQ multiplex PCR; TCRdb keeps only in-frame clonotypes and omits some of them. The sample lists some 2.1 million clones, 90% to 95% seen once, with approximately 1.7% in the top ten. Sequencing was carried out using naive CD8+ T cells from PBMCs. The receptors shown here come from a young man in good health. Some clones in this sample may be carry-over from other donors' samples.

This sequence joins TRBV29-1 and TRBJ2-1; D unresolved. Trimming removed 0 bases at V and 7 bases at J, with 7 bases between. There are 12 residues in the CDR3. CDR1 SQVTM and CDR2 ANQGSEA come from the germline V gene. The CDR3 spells CSVEEGWNEQFF. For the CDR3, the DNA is TGCAGCGTTGAAGAAGGCTGGAATGAGCAGTTCTTC.

CDR3 in amino acids: CAISREGWTYEQYF. The CDR3 DNA reads as TGTGCCATCAGCCGGGAGGGGTGGACCTACGAGCAGTACTTC. The J gene is TRBJ2-7, the V gene TRBV10-3; TRBD2 matches 8 bases. With 6 bases clipped from V and 2 bases from J, the junction kept 6 bases outside the gene matches. The CDR3 is 14 residues long. CDR1 is ENHRY, CDR2 SYGVKD, per germline.

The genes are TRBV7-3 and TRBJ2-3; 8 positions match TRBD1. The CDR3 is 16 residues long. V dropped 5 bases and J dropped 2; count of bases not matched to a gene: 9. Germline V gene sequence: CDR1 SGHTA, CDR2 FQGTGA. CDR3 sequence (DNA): TGTGCCAGCAGCCCGGAGGCAGGGGGCAACACAGATACGCAGTATTTT. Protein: CASSPEAGGNTDTQYF.

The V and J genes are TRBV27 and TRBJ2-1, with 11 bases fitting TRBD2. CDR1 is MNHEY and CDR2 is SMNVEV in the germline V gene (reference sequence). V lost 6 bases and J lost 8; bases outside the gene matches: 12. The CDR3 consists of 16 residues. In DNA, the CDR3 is TGTGCCAGCAGGTATAGCGGGAGGGCCGAAAACGATGAGCAGTTCTTC. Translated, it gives CASRYSGRAENDEQFF.

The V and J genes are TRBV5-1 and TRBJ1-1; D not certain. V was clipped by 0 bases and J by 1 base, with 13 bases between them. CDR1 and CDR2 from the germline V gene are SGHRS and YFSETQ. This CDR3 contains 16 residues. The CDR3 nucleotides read TGCGCCAGCAGCTTGGCCGAGGCGGATTCGAACACTGAAGCTTTCTTT. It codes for CASSLAEADSNTEAFF.

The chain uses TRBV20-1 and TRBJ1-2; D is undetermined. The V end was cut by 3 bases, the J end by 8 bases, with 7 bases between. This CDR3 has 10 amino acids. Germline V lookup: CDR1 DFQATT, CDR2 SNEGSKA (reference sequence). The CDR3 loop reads CSASTFGYTF. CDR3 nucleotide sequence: TGCAGTGCTAGCACTTTCGGCTACACCTTC.

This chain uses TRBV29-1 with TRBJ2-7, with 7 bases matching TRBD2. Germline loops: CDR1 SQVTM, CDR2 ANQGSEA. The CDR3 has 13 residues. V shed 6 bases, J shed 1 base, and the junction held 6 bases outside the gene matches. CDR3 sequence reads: CSVGGTESYEQYF. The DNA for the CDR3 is TGCAGCGTGGGGGGGACCGAGTCCTACGAGCAGTACTTC.

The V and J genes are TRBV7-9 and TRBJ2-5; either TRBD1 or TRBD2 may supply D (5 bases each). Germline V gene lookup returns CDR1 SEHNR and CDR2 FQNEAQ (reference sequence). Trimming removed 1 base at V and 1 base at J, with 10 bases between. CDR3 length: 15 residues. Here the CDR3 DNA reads TGTGCCAGCAGCTTAGTGGGGCTAGCCCAAGAGACCCAGTACTTC. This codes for CASSLVGLAQETQYF.

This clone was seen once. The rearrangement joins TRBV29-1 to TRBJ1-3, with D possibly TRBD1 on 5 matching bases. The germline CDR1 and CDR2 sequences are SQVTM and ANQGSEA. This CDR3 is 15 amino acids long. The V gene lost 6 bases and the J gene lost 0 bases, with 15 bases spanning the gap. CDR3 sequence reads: CSVAGRSLSGNTIYF. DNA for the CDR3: TGCAGCGTAGCGGGACGGAGCCTCTCTGGAAACACCATATATTTT.

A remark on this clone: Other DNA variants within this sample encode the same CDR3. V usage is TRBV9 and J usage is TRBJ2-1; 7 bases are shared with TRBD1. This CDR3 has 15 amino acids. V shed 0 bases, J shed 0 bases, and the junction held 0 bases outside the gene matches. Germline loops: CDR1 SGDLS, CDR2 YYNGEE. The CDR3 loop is CASSVAGGSYNEQFF. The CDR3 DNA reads TGTGCCAGCAGCGTAGCAGGGGGCTCCTACAATGAGCAGTTCTTC.

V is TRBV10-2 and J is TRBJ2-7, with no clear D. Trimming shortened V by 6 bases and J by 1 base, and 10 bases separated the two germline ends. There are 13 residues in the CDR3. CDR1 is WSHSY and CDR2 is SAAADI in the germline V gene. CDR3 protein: CASRWTESYEQYF. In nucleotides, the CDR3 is TGCGCCAGCAGGTGGACCGAGTCCTACGAGCAGTACTTC.

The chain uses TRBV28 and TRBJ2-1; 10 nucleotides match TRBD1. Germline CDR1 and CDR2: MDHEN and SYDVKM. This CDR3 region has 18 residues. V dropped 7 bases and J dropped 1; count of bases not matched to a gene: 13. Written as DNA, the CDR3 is TGTGCCAGCAATATCGACGCCGGGACAGGGGTTTCCTACAATGAGCAGTTCTTC. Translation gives CASNIDAGTGVSYNEQFF.

The CDR3 is CASSLAPSSYNEQFF. The CDR3 nucleotides are TGTGCCAGCAGCCTGGCGCCGAGCTCCTACAATGAGCAGTTCTTC. The rearrangement joins TRBV4-2 to TRBJ2-1; no reliable D call. From germline, CDR1 is LGHNA and CDR2 YNFKEQ. The CDR3 has 15 amino acids. V lost 4 bases to trimming and J lost 0 bases, with 10 bases between them.

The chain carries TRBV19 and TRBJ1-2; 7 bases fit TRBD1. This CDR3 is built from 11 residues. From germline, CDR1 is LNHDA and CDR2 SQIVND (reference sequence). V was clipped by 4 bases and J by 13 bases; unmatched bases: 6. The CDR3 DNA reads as TGTGCCAGTAGTAACCGACAGGGTTCCACCTTC. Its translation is CASSNRQGSTF.

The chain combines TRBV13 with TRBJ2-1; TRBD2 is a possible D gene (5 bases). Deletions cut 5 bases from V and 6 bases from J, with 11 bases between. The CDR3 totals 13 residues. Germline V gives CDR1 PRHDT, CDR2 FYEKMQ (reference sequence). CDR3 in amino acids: CASSPGVGNEQFF. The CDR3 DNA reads TGTGCCAGCAGCCCCGGGGTGGGCAATGAGCAGTTCTTC.

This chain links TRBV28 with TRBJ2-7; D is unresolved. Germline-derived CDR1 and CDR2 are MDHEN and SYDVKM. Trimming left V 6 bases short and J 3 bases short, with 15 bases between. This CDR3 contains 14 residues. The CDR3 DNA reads TGTGCCAGCAGCCCGGACCAACGTTACTACGAGCAGTACTTC. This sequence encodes CASSPDQRYYEQYF.

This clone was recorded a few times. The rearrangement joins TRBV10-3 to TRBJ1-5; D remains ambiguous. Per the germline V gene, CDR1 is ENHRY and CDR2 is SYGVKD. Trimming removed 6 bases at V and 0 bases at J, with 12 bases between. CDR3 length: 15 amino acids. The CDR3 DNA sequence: TGTGCCATCAGCCGCCAATCAGGTAGCAATCAGCCCCAGCATTTT. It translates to CAISRQSGSNQPQHF.

CDR3: CASSLSSGTTYEQYF. The CDR3 DNA is TGTGCCAGCAGTTTATCGTCAGGGACCACCTACGAGCAGTACTTC. This chain joins TRBV27 and TRBJ2-7, with D possibly called TRBD1 or TRBD2 (5 bases each). The V gene's germline CDR1 is MNHEY and CDR2 SMNVEV (reference sequence). V was clipped by 0 bases and J by 2 bases, with 11 bases between them. The length of the CDR3 is 15 residues.

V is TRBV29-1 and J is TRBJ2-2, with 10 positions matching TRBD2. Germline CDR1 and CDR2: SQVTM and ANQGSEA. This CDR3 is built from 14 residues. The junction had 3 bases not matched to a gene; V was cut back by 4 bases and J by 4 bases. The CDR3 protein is CSVVGLASTGELFF. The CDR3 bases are TGCAGCGTTGTGGGACTAGCGAGCACCGGGGAGCTGTTTTTT.

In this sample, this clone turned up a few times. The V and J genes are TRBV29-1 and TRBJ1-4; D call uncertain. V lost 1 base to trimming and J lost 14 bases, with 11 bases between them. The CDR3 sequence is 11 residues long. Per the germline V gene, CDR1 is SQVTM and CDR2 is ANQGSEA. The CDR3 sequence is CSVEASLGLFF. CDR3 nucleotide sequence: TGCAGCGTTGAAGCCAGCTTGGGGCTGTTTTTT.

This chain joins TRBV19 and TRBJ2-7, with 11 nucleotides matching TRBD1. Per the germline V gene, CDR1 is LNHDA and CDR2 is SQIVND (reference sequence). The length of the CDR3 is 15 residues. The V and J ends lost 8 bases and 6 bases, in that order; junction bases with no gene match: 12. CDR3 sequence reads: CASYPGTGGLAEQYF. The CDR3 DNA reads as TGTGCCAGTTACCCCGGGACAGGGGGACTTGCCGAGCAGTACTTC.

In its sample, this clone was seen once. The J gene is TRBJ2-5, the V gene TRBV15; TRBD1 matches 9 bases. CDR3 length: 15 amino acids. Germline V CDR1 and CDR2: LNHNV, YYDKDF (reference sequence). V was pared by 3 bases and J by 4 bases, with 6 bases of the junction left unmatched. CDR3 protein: CATSRAGQGRETQYF. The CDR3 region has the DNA TGTGCCACCAGCAGGGCGGGACAGGGAAGAGAGACCCAGTACTTC.

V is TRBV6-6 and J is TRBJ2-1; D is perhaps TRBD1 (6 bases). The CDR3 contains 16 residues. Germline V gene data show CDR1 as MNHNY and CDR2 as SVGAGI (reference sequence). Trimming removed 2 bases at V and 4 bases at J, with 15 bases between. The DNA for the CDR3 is TGTGCCAGCAGTTACAAAGGCGAGACAGGTTACAATGAGCAGTTCTTC. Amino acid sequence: CASSYKGETGYNEQFF.

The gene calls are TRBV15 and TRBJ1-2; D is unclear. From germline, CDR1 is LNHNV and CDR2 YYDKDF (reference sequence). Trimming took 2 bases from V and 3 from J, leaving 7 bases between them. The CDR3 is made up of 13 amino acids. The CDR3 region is CATSRSRDYGYTF. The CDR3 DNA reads TGTGCCACCAGCAGAAGCCGGGACTATGGCTACACCTTC.

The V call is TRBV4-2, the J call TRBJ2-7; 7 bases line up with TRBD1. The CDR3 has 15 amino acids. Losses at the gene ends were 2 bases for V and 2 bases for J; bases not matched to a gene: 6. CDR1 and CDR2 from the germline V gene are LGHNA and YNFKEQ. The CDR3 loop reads CASSQYPGTAYEQYF. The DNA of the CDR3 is TGTGCCAGCAGCCAATATCCCGGGACAGCCTACGAGCAGTACTTC.

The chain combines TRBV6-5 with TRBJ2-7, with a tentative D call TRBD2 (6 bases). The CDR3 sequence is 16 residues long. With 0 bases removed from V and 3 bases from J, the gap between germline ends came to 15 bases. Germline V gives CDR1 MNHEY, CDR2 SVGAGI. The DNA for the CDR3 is TGTGCCAGCAGTTACTCAGCGGGTGGTGGCTACTACGAGCAGTACTTC. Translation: CASSYSAGGGYYEQYF.

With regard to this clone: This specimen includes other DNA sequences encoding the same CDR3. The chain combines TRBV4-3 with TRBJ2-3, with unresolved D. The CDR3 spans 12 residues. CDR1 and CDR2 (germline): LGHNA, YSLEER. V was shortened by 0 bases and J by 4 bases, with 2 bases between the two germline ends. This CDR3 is CASSQESDTQYF. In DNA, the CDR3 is TGCGCCAGCAGCCAAGAATCAGATACGCAGTATTTT.

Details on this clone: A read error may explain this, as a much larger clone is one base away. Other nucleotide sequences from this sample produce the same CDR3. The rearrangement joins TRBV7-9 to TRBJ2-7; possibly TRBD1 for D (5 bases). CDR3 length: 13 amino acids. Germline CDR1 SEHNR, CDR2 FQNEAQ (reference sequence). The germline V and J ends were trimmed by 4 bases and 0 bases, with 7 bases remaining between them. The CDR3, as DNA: TGTGCCAGCAGCTGGGGCAGCTCCTACGAGCAGTACTTC. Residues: CASSWGSSYEQYF.

CDR3 amino acids: CASSFSGRQKVEQFF. The CDR3 DNA is TGTGCCAGCAGCTTCAGCGGGAGGCAGAAAGTAGAGCAGTTCTTC. The J gene is TRBJ2-1, the V gene TRBV7-8; 9 nucleotides match TRBD2. Unmatched junction bases numbered 10, after V lost 3 bases and J lost 10 bases. Germline CDR1 and CDR2: SGHVS and FQNEAQ. This CDR3 spans 15 amino acids. The whole variable domain, remainder taken from reference TRBV7-8 and TRBJ2-1, is GAGVSQSPRYKVAKRGQDVALRCDPISGHVSLFWYQQALGQGPEFLTYFQNEAQLDKSGLPSDRFFAERPEGSVSTLKIQRTQQEDSAVYLCASSFSGRQKVEQFFGPGTRLTVL.

The CDR3 sequence is CARSRFPGQGYEQYF. The CDR3 DNA reads TGTGCCAGAAGCCGTTTTCCGGGACAGGGCTACGAGCAGTACTTC. This chain links TRBV5-3 with TRBJ2-7; 9 bases fit TRBD1. TRBV5-3 is an open reading frame, and its role is uncertain. The CDR3 extends over 15 amino acids. With 4 bases clipped from V and 3 bases from J, the junction kept 8 bases outside the gene matches.

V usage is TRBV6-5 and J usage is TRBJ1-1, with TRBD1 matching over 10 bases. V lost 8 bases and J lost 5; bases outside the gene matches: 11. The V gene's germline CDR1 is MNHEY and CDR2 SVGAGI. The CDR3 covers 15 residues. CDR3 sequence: CASLDRGRGGTEAFF. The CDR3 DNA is TGTGCCAGCCTCGACAGGGGGCGCGGAGGAACTGAAGCTTTCTTT.